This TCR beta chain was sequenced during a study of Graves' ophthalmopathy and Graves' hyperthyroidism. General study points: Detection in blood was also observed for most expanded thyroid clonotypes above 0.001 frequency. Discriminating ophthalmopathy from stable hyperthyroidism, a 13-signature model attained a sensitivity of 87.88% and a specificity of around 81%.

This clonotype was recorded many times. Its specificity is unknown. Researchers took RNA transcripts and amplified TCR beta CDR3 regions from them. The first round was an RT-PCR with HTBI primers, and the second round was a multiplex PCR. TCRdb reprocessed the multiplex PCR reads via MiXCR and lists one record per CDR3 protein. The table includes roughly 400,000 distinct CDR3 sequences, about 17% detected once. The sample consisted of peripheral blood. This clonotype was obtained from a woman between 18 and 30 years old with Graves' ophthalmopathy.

This chain's CDR3 is CASRGGLWGEQFF. The CDR3 bases are TGTGCCAGTAGGGGGGGGCTTTGGGGTGAGCAGTTCTTC. The chain joins TRBV19 to TRBJ2-1; TRBD2 might be the D (7 bases). Germline V gene lookup returns CDR1 LNHDA and CDR2 SQIVND (reference sequence). Trimming shortened V by 6 bases and J by 9 bases, and 15 bases separated the two germline ends. The length of the CDR3 is 13 residues.